Listed below are T cell receptor beta chains from one sample, sequenced in a study of patients and donors after allogeneic stem cell transplantation. TCRdb reanalysed the RT-PCR reads using MiXCR and keeps one entry per CDR3 protein. Of about a million distinct CDR3 sequences in the sample, over 15% were seen once. Sequenced input: blood, either unsorted or a sorted T cell fraction (not recorded which). The receptor source for this set is a human donor who was either an allogeneic HSCT recipient or a stem cell or donor lymphocyte infusion donor (not recorded which). It is not recorded whose cells these are; they may come from a transplant donor. The CDR3 runs from the conserved cysteine through the conserved F or W. Fields, in order: V gene, J gene, clone size, D gene, CDR3 protein, CDR3 DNA. D genes are given only for firm matches. Clone size is stated in some rows and not others, as once, few, many or a class when expanded.

>TRBV28|TRBJ1-6|.|.
CASRTGSYNSPLHF
TGTGCCAGCAGAACAGGGAGCTATAATTCACCCCTCCACTTT
>TRBV4-3|TRBJ2-1|.|.
CASSQELNNEQFF
TGCGCCAGCAGCCAGGAGTTGAACAATGAGCAGTTCTTC
>TRBV2|TRBJ2-3|.|TRBD2
CASSLRLAGIPLGADTQYF
TGTGCCAGCAGTCTAAGACTAGCGGGAATCCCACTTGGGGCAGATACGCAGTATTTT
>TRBV9|TRBJ2-1|few|TRBD2
CASSVDTAGVRNEQFF
TGTGCCAGCAGCGTAGACACAGCGGGAGTCCGCAATGAGCAGTTCTTC
>TRBV7-9|TRBJ2-1|few|.
CASSTEERVDEQFF
TGTGCCAGCAGCACTGAGGAGCGGGTCGATGAGCAGTTCTTC
>TRBV7-8|TRBJ2-1|.|.
CASSLALQRNEQFF
TGTGCCAGCAGCTTAGCTTTACAGAGAAATGAGCAGTTCTTC
>TRBV7-3|TRBJ1-1|.|.
CASSLIGGRASSTEAFF
TGTGCCAGCAGCTTAATCGGGGGGCGAGCGTCGAGCACTGAAGCTTTCTTT
>TRBV12-3/TRBV12-4|TRBJ2-2|few|.
CASRTRASPGELFF
TGTGCCAGCAGGACCCGGGCCTCCCCCGGGGAGCTGTTTTTT
>TRBV11-3|TRBJ2-1|.|TRBD1
CASSSRPGQGYNEQFF
TGTGCCAGCAGCTCCCGACCGGGACAGGGGTATAATGAGCAGTTCTTC
>TRBV28|TRBJ2-7|.|.
CASSPTGSIFYEQYF
TGTGCCAGCAGTCCGACCGGGTCTATATTCTACGAGCAGTACTTC
>TRBV6-1|TRBJ2-5|.|.
CASSLPGVAETQYF
TGTGCCAGCAGCCTACCGGGAGTTGCAGAGACCCAGTACTTC
>TRBV29-1|TRBJ1-2|.|TRBD1
CSVVGDSYGYTF
TGCAGCGTTGTAGGGGACAGCTATGGCTACACCTTC
>TRBV12-3/TRBV12-4|TRBJ2-7|many|.
CASSFPGLGTYEQYF
TGTGCCAGCAGCTTCCCGGGACTCGGAACCTACGAGCAGTACTTC
>TRBV27|TRBJ2-1|few|.
CASSLRWAVRKGSYNEQFF
TGTGCCAGCAGTTTGAGGTGGGCGGTCCGGAAGGGCTCCTACAATGAGCAGTTCTTC
>TRBV20-1|TRBJ2-1|many|.
CSARPAAYNEQFF
TGCAGTGCTAGACCTGCCGCCTACAATGAGCAGTTCTTC
>TRBV6-5|TRBJ2-1|.|.
CASSSVVRHNEQFF
TGTGCCAGCAGTTCGGTAGTTCGCCACAATGAGCAGTTCTTC
>TRBV20-1|TRBJ2-1|.|TRBD2
CSARPRTSGRWNEQFF
TGCAGTGCTAGACCCCGGACTAGCGGGAGGTGGAATGAGCAGTTCTTC
>TRBV5-1|TRBJ2-5|few|.
CASSTLQGSETQYF
TGCGCCAGCAGCACCCTCCAGGGGTCGGAGACCCAGTACTTC
>TRBV5-1|TRBJ2-3|.|TRBD2
CASRISGGVDTQYF
TGCGCCAGCAGGATCAGCGGGGGGGTAGATACGCAGTATTTT
>TRBV29-1|TRBJ2-4|few|.
CSVVKLGIQYF
TGCAGCGTTGTGAAGTTGGGCATTCAGTACTTC
>TRBV14|TRBJ1-2|few|TRBD1
CASSRQTGQTYGYTF
TGTGCCAGCAGCCGACAGACAGGGCAGACCTATGGCTACACCTTC
>TRBV24-1|TRBJ2-1|few|TRBD2
CATSTPGRDEQFF
TGTGCCACCAGTACCCCTGGGAGGGATGAGCAGTTCTTC
>TRBV2|TRBJ2-4|few|.
CASSVGIRGSAKNIQYF
TGTGCCAGCAGTGTCGGAATCAGGGGATCAGCCAAAAACATTCAGTACTTC
>TRBV12-3/TRBV12-4|TRBJ1-4|.|.
CASSPRMEKLFF
TGTGCCAGCAGTCCCAGAATGGAAAAACTGTTTTTT
>TRBV27|TRBJ2-3|.|.
CASSFAPEMYTQYF
TGTGCCAGCAGTTTTGCCCCCGAAATGTATACGCAGTATTTT
>TRBV28|TRBJ1-2|few|.
CASSPNRVLSGYTF
TGTGCCAGCAGTCCGAACAGGGTCCTGAGTGGCTACACCTTC
>TRBV6-1|TRBJ2-3|many|.
CASRVAAAQYF
TGTGCCAGCAGGGTAGCGGCCGCGCAGTATTTT
>TRBV29-1|TRBJ2-2|.|TRBD1
CSLGTDTGELFF
TGCAGCCTTGGGACAGACACCGGGGAGCTGTTTTTT
>TRBV5-1|TRBJ2-1|many|.
CASSLIPPLGNEQFF
TGCGCCAGCAGCTTGATTCCCCCGCTAGGTAATGAGCAGTTCTTC
>TRBV30|TRBJ2-3|.|TRBD1
CAWSDVGTEADTQYF
TGTGCCTGGAGCGATGTCGGGACAGAAGCAGATACGCAGTATTTT
>TRBV7-9|TRBJ1-2|few|TRBD1
CASSSRDSQNYGYTF
TGTGCCAGCAGCTCCCGGGACAGTCAGAACTATGGCTACACCTTC
>TRBV29-1|TRBJ1-3|few|.
CSVAARYSGNTIYF
TGCAGCGTTGCCGCGAGGTACTCTGGAAACACCATATATTTT
>TRBV14|TRBJ2-5|.|TRBD2
CASSSKAGYETQYF
TGTGCCAGCAGCTCGAAAGCGGGGTACGAGACCCAGTACTTC
>TRBV18|TRBJ2-1|.|.
CASSDGYEQFF
TGTGCCAGCTCAGACGGGTATGAGCAGTTCTTC
>TRBV20-1|TRBJ2-3|few|TRBD2
CSAGDRLAGVTDTQYF
TGCAGTGCTGGAGATAGACTAGCGGGGGTGACAGATACGCAGTATTTT
>TRBV20-1|TRBJ2-1|many|.
CSATFFRDHPIGQFF
TGCAGTGCCACATTTTTCCGGGACCACCCAATTGGGCAGTTCTTC
>TRBV29-1|TRBJ2-5|few|.
CSGGSQETQYF
TGCAGCGGAGGGTCCCAAGAGACCCAGTACTTC
>TRBV20-1|TRBJ1-3|.|.
CSAGNSGNTIYF
TGCAGTGCGGGGAACTCTGGAAACACCATATATTTT
>TRBV9|TRBJ1-2|.|.
CASPRRRGYTF
TGTGCCAGCCCCCGCCGGCGGGGCTACACCTTC
>TRBV5-1|TRBJ1-1|.|.
CASSFDWNTEAFF
TGCGCCAGCAGCTTCGACTGGAACACTGAAGCTTTCTTT
>TRBV6-1|TRBJ2-1|few|TRBD2
CASSPPGLNLLSSYNEQFF
TGTGCCAGCAGTCCACCGGGACTAAACCTACTTAGCTCCTACAATGAGCAGTTCTTC
>TRBV20-1|TRBJ2-1|.|.
CSHNEQFF
TGCAGTCACAATGAGCAGTTCTTC
>TRBV27|TRBJ1-1|few|.
CASSYVRQNTEAFF
TGTGCCAGCAGTTACGTAAGACAGAACACTGAAGCTTTCTTT
>TRBV3-1|TRBJ2-3|.|TRBD2
CASKRGSSDTQYF
TGTGCCAGCAAGCGGGGCAGCTCAGATACGCAGTATTTT
>TRBV2|TRBJ2-1|.|TRBD2
CASSEGKLAGYNEQFF
TGTGCCAGCAGTGAAGGTAAACTAGCGGGTTACAATGAGCAGTTCTTC
>TRBV7-2|TRBJ2-2|many|.
CASSLASGELFF
TGTGCCAGCAGCTTAGCCTCCGGGGAGCTGTTTTTT
>TRBV12-3/TRBV12-4|TRBJ1-6|many|.
CASTNILGPAFNSPLHF
TGTGCCAGCACTAATATCCTAGGACCTGCTTTTAATTCACCCCTCCACTTT
>TRBV11-2|TRBJ2-2|few|TRBD2
CASSELAGVYTGELFF
TGTGCCAGCAGCGAACTAGCGGGAGTCTATACCGGGGAGCTGTTTTTT
>TRBV7-6|TRBJ2-7|once|TRBD2
CASSLSGLAGAGEQYF
TGTGCCAGCAGCTTAAGTGGGCTAGCGGGAGCTGGAGAGCAGTACTTC
>TRBV20-1|TRBJ1-4|.|.
CSAPPRGRLNEKLFF
TGCAGTGCCCCACCGCGGGGGCGGCTAAATGAAAAACTGTTTTTT
>TRBV7-8|TRBJ2-7|.|.
CASSLEGFEQYF
TGTGCCAGCAGCTTAGAGGGATTCGAGCAGTACTTC
>TRBV29-1|TRBJ1-5|few|.
CSAGAGLYQPQHF
TGCAGCGCTGGGGCAGGGCTCTATCAGCCCCAGCATTTT